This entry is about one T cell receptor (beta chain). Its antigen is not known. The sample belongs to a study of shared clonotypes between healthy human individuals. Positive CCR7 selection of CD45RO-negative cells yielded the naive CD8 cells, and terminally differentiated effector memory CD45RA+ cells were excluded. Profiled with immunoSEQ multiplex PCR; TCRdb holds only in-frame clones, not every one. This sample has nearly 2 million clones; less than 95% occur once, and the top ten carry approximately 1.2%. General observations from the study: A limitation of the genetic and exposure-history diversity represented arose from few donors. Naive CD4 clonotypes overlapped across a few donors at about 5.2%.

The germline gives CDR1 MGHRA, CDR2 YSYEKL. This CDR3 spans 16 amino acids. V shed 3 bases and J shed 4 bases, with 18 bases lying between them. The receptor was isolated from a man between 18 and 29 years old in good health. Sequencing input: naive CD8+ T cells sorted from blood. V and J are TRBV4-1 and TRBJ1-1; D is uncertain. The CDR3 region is CASSHLTGAPGTEAFF. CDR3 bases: TGCGCCAGCAGCCACTTAACGGGCGCCCCGGGCACTGAAGCTTTCTTT.